Each of the 27 T cell receptor beta chains below was sequenced from the same sample in a study of cytotoxic CD8 clonotypes in ibrutinib-treated CLL. Generated by immunoSEQ multiplex PCR, the TCRdb table keeps only in-frame clones and is missing some. The sample includes about 29,000 clones, approximately 85% of them seen just once. This specimen consisted of PBMCs, obtained after 24 months of ibrutinib treatment. The source of these receptors is a human donor with chronic lymphocytic leukemia.

The chain is built from TRBV5-3 and TRBJ2-7, with D possibly called TRBD1 or TRBD2 (5 bases each). TRBV5-3 is given ORF status, its function remaining uncertain. The V gene lost 3 bases and the J gene lost 0 bases, with 7 bases spanning the gap. The CDR3 has 13 residues. This CDR3 reads CARSYGTSYEQYF. The CDR3 DNA reads TGTGCCAGAAGCTACGGGACCTCCTACGAGCAGTACTTC.

The CDR3 spells CASSRGTPPHGYTF. The CDR3 DNA reads as TGCGCCAGCAGCCGCGGAACTCCCCCTCATGGCTACACCTTC. The J gene is TRBJ1-2, the V gene TRBV4-1; unclear D gene. This CDR3 has 14 amino acids. Trimming removed 4 bases at V and 6 bases at J, with 15 bases between. Germline V gene lookup returns CDR1 MGHRA and CDR2 YSYEKL.

This chain links TRBV19 with TRBJ1-1; a weak D match, TRBD1 (5 bases). CDR1 and CDR2 from the germline V gene are LNHDA and SQIVND (reference sequence). Trimming cost V 7 bases and J 4 bases, with 13 bases left between them. The CDR3 totals 13 residues. The DNA of the CDR3 is TGTGCCAGTACCCGGGGGGGAGGCACTGAAGCTTTCTTT. Protein: CASTRGGGTEAFF.

The rearrangement links TRBV5-4 to TRBJ2-7; 7 bases line up with TRBD2. CDR3 length equals 16 residues. Germline loops: CDR1 SGHNT, CDR2 YYREEE (reference sequence). V lost 0 bases, J lost 2 bases, and 8 bases stayed unmatched. This chain's CDR3 is CASSLAGSGLAYEQYF. The CDR3 DNA reads TGTGCCAGCAGCTTGGCGGGTAGCGGGTTAGCCTACGAGCAGTACTTC.

This clone was detected only once. The gene calls are TRBV5-4 and TRBJ2-5, with a tentative D call TRBD2 (5 bases). Germline CDR1 SGHNT, CDR2 YYREEE (reference sequence). The CDR3 sequence is 15 residues long. Trimming removed 0 bases from V and 2 bases from J, with 11 bases in between. The CDR3 region has the DNA TGTGCCAGCAGCTTGGCGGGGTTAGGTCAAGAGACCCAGTACTTC. Encoded protein: CASSLAGLGQETQYF.

Only a few counts were recorded for this clone. Other nucleotide sequences in the sample specify the same CDR3. The CDR3 DNA follows: TGTGCCAGCAGCTCACTTCCACGAGAGACCCAGTACTTC. Protein: CASSSLPRETQYF. The V and J genes are TRBV5-4 and TRBJ2-5; D gene uncertain. This CDR3 spans 13 amino acids. Per the germline V gene, CDR1 is SGHNT and CDR2 is YYREEE (reference sequence). With 3 bases removed from V and 4 bases from J, the gap between germline ends came to 10 bases.

The rearrangement links TRBV9 to TRBJ2-3; D is ambiguous. The germline CDR1 and CDR2 sequences are SGDLS and YYNGEE. V was trimmed by 0 bases and J by 4 bases, leaving 12 bases between them. The CDR3 is made up of 15 amino acids. The CDR3 protein is CASSVGFGFPDTQYF. DNA of the CDR3: TGTGCCAGCAGCGTAGGGTTCGGGTTCCCAGATACGCAGTATTTT.

The rearrangement joins TRBV18 to TRBJ2-7; 8 nucleotides align to TRBD1. CDR3 size: 16 residues. Trimming removed 6 bases from V and 2 bases from J; junction bases left unmatched: 12. Germline assignment: CDR1 KGHSH and CDR2 LQKENI. The CDR3 here is CASSPSTGAETYEQYF. The CDR3 DNA reads TGTGCCAGCTCGCCGTCGACAGGGGCTGAAACCTACGAGCAGTACTTC.

The V gene is TRBV2, the J gene TRBJ1-5; 8 positions match TRBD1. Germline trimming cut 5 bases from V and 6 bases from J; bases unmatched to any gene: 3. Germline V gives CDR1 SNHLY, CDR2 FYNNEI. The CDR3 has 13 residues. The CDR3 DNA reads TGTGCCAGCAGTACAGGGGGTGGTCAGCCCCAGCATTTT. This gives the protein CASSTGGGQPQHF.

V is TRBV5-3 and J is TRBJ1-5; D perhaps matches TRBD1 (6 bases). Being an ORF, TRBV5-3 has a function that is uncertain. The CDR3 totals 17 residues. Between the trimmed V and J ends, which lost 2 bases and 4 bases, there was a span of 19 bases. The CDR3 loop reads CARSFSPGHRRNQPQHF. CDR3 DNA sequence: TGTGCCAGAAGCTTCTCACCGGGACACCGAAGGAATCAGCCCCAGCATTTT.

The V and J genes are TRBV28 and TRBJ1-6; 8 bases agree with TRBD1. The trim removed 2 bases at V and 4 bases at J, leaving 16 bases unmatched. CDR3 size: 20 residues. Germline loops: CDR1 MDHEN, CDR2 SYDVKM. Here the CDR3 DNA reads TGTGCCAGCAGTTTACGCGGACAGGGCCGATCGCTAGGGTATAATTCACCCCTCCACTTT. It translates to CASSLRGQGRSLGYNSPLHF. Complete variable domain (other parts from reference TRBV28 and TRBJ1-6): DVKVTQSSRYLVKRTGEKVFLECVQDMDHENMFWYRQDPGLGLRLIYFSYDVKMKEKGDIPEGYSVSREKKERFSLILESASTNQTSMYLCASSLRGQGRSLGYNSPLHFGNGTRLTVT.

The rearrangement links TRBV11-2 to TRBJ1-2, with 12 bases fitting TRBD1. This CDR3 region has 15 residues. J gave up 7 bases and V 4 bases, and 7 bases lay outside the gene matches. Germline-derived CDR1 and CDR2 are SGHAT and FQNNGV. CDR3 bases: TGTGCCAGCAGCTCCGGGACAGGGGGCTTGGTTGGCTACACCTTC. Amino acid sequence: CASSSGTGGLVGYTF.

This clone was detected a few times. CDR3 DNA: TGTGCCAGCAGCTTGCTTCAGGGGCGCTACGAGCAGTACTTC. As protein: CASSLLQGRYEQYF. This rearrangement joins TRBV5-6 to TRBJ2-7; TRBD1 might be the D (6 bases). The CDR3 extends over 14 amino acids. Deletions cut 1 base from V and 3 bases from J, with 11 bases between. Germline V gives CDR1 SGHDT, CDR2 YYEEEE.

V gene TRBV27 combines with J gene TRBJ2-6, with unresolved D. Germline lookup yields CDR1 MNHEY and CDR2 SMNVEV (reference sequence). The V end was cut by 5 bases, the J end by 0 bases, with 8 bases between. The CDR3 is 15 residues long. The CDR3 is CASSADGSGANVLTF. The CDR3 DNA follows: TGTGCCAGCAGTGCTGACGGCTCTGGGGCCAACGTCCTGACTTTC.

V usage is TRBV4-2 and J usage is TRBJ1-4; the D gene is possibly TRBD1 (5 bases). Trimming cost V 4 bases and J 8 bases, with 17 bases left between them. Germline V CDR1 and CDR2: LGHNA, YNFKEQ. This CDR3 region has 15 residues. The chain's CDR3 is CASSPYQGGDEKLFF. CDR3 bases: TGTGCCAGCAGCCCATACCAGGGTGGGGACGAAAAACTGTTTTTT.

The CDR3, as DNA: TGTGCCAGCTCCCGGGGCCGGGGAGAGACCCAGTACTTC. As protein: CASSRGRGETQYF. This chain joins TRBV6-4 and TRBJ2-5; D tentatively reads TRBD1 or TRBD2 (5 bases each). Germline values: CDR1 MRHNA, CDR2 SNTAGT. This CDR3 contains 13 residues. V was shortened by 8 bases and J by 4 bases, with 14 bases between the two germline ends.

This chain connects TRBV28 to TRBJ1-5; 7 bases are shared with TRBD1. The CDR3 is 18 amino acids. The germline gives CDR1 MDHEN, CDR2 SYDVKM. V gave up 11 bases and J gave up 0 bases; unmatched junction bases: 19. The DNA of the CDR3 is TGTGCCGCGCAGACAGGGCCAAAACCCCCAGGTAGCAATCAGCCCCAGCATTTT. This codes for CAAQTGPKPPGSNQPQHF.

The rearrangement links TRBV5-8 to TRBJ1-4, with D unresolved. V dropped 4 bases and J dropped 3 bases, with 13 bases sitting between them. The CDR3 is 15 amino acids. From germline, CDR1 is SGHTS and CDR2 YDEGEE. CDR3 residues: CASSRQDSANEKLFF. The CDR3 bases are TGTGCCAGCAGCCGCCAGGATTCGGCTAATGAAAAACTGTTTTTT.

The chain joins TRBV11-1 to TRBJ2-7, with D possibly being TRBD1 or TRBD2 (6 bases each). V was cut by 6 bases and J by 4 bases, with 13 bases left in between. The CDR3 covers 13 residues. Germline V CDR1 and CDR2: SGHAT, FQDESV (reference sequence). The CDR3 DNA follows: TGTGCCAGCAGTCCGGGGGCTTGGTACGAGCAGTACTTC. Translating it yields CASSPGAWYEQYF. The full variable domain, rest sourced from reference TRBV11-1 and TRBJ2-7, is EAEVAQSPRYKITEKSQAVAFWCDPISGHATLYWYRQILGQGPELLVQFQDESVVDDSQLPKDRFSAERLKGVDSTLKIQPAELGDSAMYLCASSPGAWYEQYFGPGTRLTVT.

The chain carries TRBV5-1 and TRBJ1-1; no reliable D call. The CDR3 totals 13 residues. V was cut by 5 bases and J by 0 bases, with 8 bases left in between. Germline V gene lookup returns CDR1 SGHRS and CDR2 YFSETQ. In DNA form, the CDR3 reads TGCGCCAGCAGGAGCGTAATGAACACTGAAGCTTTCTTT. Translated, it gives CASRSVMNTEAFF.

This chain connects TRBV19 to TRBJ1-5, with D unclear. The V end was cut by 8 bases, the J end by 4 bases, with 18 bases between. Germline lookup yields CDR1 LNHDA and CDR2 SQIVND (reference sequence). This CDR3 has 15 amino acids. This CDR3 is CASRQTGPQNQPQHF. The CDR3 nucleotides read TGTGCCAGTCGCCAGACCGGGCCTCAAAATCAGCCCCAGCATTTT.

J is TRBJ2-1 and V is TRBV7-6; D might be TRBD1 (5 bases). Germline-derived CDR1 and CDR2 are SGHVS and FNYEAQ. Trimming took 5 bases from V and 8 from J, leaving 13 bases between them. CDR3 size: 13 residues. The CDR3 nucleotides read TGTGCCAGCAGCCGGCATTTGACAGATGAGCAGTTCTTC. This gives the protein CASSRHLTDEQFF.

The chain links TRBV6-5 to TRBJ2-7; weak D call: TRBD1 (6 bases). V was pared by 5 bases and J by 5 bases, with 13 bases between. Germline-derived CDR1 and CDR2 are MNHEY and SVGAGI. The length of the CDR3 is 13 residues. CDR3 DNA sequence: TGTGCCAGCAGTCCACAGGGTTTGGACGAGCAGTACTTC. It specifies CASSPQGLDEQYF.

The chain uses TRBV5-5 and TRBJ1-1; TRBD1 is a possible D gene (6 bases). Germline loops: CDR1 SGHKS, CDR2 YYEKEE (reference sequence). Trimming left V 4 bases short and J 2 bases short, with 15 bases between. This CDR3 is built from 15 residues. CDR3 nucleotide sequence: TGTGCCAGCAGCCTGGGAACAGGGATAAACACTGAAGCTTTCTTT. It is translated as CASSLGTGINTEAFF.

The chain recombines TRBV28 with TRBJ2-3; D gene unclear. V was pared by 7 bases and J by 6 bases, with 8 bases between. This CDR3 is 11 amino acids long. Germline loops: CDR1 MDHEN, CDR2 SYDVKM. CDR3 sequence (DNA): TGTGCCAGCACCCAGAGGGATACGCAGTATTTT. It translates to CASTQRDTQYF. The variable domain in full, completed from reference TRBV28 and TRBJ2-3, reads DVKVTQSSRYLVKRTGEKVFLECVQDMDHENMFWYRQDPGLGLRLIYFSYDVKMKEKGDIPEGYSVSREKKERFSLILESASTNQTSMYLCASTQRDTQYFGPGTRLTVL.

The gene calls are TRBV28 and TRBJ1-6, with D perhaps TRBD1 (5 bases). The V gene lost 4 bases and the J gene lost 7 bases, with 14 bases spanning the gap. CDR1 is MDHEN, CDR2 SYDVKM, per germline. The CDR3 loop spans 15 amino acids. The CDR3 DNA reads as TGTGCCAGCAGTTCGCCCGAGGGGAAAAATTCACCCCTCCACTTT. Protein product: CASSSPEGKNSPLHF.

The chain employs TRBV6-6 and TRBJ2-3, with TRBD2 matching over 11 bases. CDR3 length equals 15 residues. The V gene's germline CDR1 is MNHNY and CDR2 SVGAGI (reference sequence). Trimming at V came to 5 bases and at J to 4 bases, leaving 5 bases not matched to a gene. CDR3 DNA: TGTGCCAGCAGTCAGACTAGCGGGGCTTCAGATACGCAGTATTTT. Translation: CASSQTSGASDTQYF.